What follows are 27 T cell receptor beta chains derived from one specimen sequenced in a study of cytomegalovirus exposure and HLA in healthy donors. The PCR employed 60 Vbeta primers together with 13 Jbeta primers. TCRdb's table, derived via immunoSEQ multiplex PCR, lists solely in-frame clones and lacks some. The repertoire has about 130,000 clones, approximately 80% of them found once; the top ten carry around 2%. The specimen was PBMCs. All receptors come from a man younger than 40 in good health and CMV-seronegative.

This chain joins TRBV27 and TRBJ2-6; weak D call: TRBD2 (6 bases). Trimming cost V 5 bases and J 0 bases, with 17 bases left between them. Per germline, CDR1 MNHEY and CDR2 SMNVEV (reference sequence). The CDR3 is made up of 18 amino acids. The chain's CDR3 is CASSPPAGLSSGANVLTF. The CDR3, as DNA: TGTGCCAGCAGTCCTCCCGCGGGGCTGAGCTCTGGGGCCAACGTCCTGACTTTC.

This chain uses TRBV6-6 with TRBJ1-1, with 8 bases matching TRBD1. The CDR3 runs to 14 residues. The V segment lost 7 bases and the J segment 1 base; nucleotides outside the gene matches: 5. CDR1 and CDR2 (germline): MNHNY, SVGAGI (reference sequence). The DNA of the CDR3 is TGTGCCAGCAACCGGGACAGGAGGAACACTGAAGCTTTCTTT. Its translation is CASNRDRRNTEAFF.

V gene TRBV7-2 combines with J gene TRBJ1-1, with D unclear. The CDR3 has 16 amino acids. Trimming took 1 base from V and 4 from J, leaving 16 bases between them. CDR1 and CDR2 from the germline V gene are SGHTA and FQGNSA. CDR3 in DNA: TGTGCCAGCAGCTTAGTCGGCAGTCTTGAGGTCACTGAAGCTTTCTTT. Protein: CASSLVGSLEVTEAFF.

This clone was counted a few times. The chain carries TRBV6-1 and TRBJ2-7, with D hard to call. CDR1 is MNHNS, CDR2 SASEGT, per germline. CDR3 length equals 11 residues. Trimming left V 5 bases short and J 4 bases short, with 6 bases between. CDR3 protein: CASSPDYEQYF. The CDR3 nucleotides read TGTGCCAGCAGTCCAGATTACGAGCAGTACTTC.

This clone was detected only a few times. DNA of the CDR3: TGCGCCAGCAGGAGTCTAGCGGGGCTAAGTGAGCAGTTCTTC. Translation: CASRSLAGLSEQFF. This chain joins TRBV5-1 and TRBJ2-1; TRBD2 aligns across 9 bases. V shed 5 bases and J 9 bases; nucleotides not matched to a gene: 9. Germline V gene data show CDR1 as SGHRS and CDR2 as YFSETQ. CDR3 size: 14 residues.

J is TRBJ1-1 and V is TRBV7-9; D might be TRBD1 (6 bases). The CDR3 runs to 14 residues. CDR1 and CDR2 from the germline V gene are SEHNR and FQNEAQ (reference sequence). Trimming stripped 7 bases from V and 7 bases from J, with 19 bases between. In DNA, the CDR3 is TGTGCCAGCACCCCGGGGACACCTTACGGTGAAGCTTTCTTT. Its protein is CASTPGTPYGEAFF. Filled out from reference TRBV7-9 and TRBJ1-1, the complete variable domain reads DTGVSQNPRHKITKRGQNVTFRCDPISEHNRLYWYRQTLGQGPEFLTYFQNEAQLEKSRLLSDRFSAERPKGSFSTLEIQRTEQGDSAMYLCASTPGTPYGEAFFGQGTRLTVV.

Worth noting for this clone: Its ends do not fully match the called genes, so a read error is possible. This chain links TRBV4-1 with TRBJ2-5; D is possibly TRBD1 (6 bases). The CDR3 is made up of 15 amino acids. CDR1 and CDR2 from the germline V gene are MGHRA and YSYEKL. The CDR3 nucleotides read TGTGCCAGCAGCGCGCTCCTGACAGGAGGAGAGACCCAGTACTTC. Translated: CASSALLTGGETQYF.

DNA of the CDR3: TGCGCCAGCCCTAGCGGGGGAGTCACCGGGGAGCTGTTTTTT. Its translation: CASPSGGVTGELFF. V usage is TRBV10-1 and J usage is TRBJ2-2, with 10 bases matching TRBD2. The V segment lost 8 bases and the J segment 4 bases; nucleotides outside the gene matches: 4. CDR1 WNHNN and CDR2 SYGVQD come from the germline V gene (reference sequence). This CDR3 is built from 14 residues.

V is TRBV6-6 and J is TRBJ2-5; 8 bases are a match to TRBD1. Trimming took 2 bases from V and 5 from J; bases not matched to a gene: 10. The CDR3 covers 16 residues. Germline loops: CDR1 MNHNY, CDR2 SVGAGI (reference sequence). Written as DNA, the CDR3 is TGTGCCAGCAGTTACCCCGGACAGGGTGGGGGGGAGACCCAGTACTTC. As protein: CASSYPGQGGGETQYF.

CDR3 coding DNA: TGTGCCAGCAGCTTGGGAGGGACAGGAGCCTATTACGAGCAGTACTTC. Translated: CASSLGGTGAYYEQYF. This chain connects TRBV5-4 to TRBJ2-7, with TRBD1 matching over 8 bases. The V gene end was trimmed by 0 bases and the J gene end by 4 bases; junction bases not matched to a gene: 9. Germline V CDR1 and CDR2: SGHNT, YYREEE (reference sequence). This CDR3 comprises 16 residues.

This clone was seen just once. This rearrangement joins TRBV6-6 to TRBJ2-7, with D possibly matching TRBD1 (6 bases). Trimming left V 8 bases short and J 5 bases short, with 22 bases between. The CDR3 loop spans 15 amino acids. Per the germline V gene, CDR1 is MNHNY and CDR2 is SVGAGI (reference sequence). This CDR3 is CASQKRQETLHEQYF. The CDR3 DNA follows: TGTGCCAGCCAAAAACGACAGGAGACCCTCCACGAGCAGTACTTC.

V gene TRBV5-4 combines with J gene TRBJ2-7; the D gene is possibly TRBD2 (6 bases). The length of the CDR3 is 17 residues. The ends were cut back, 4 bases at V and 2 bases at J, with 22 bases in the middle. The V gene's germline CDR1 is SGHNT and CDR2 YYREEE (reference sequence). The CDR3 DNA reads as TGTGCCAGCAGCCAGGGACTCCCCCTGGGGAAGGCCTACGAGCAGTACTTC. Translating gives CASSQGLPLGKAYEQYF.

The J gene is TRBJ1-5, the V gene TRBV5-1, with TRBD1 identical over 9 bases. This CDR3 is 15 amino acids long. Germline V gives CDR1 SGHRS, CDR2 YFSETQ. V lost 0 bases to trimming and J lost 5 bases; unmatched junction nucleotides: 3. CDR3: CASSLGTGVHQPQHF. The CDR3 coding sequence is TGCGCCAGCAGCTTGGGGACAGGGGTTCATCAGCCCCAGCATTTT.

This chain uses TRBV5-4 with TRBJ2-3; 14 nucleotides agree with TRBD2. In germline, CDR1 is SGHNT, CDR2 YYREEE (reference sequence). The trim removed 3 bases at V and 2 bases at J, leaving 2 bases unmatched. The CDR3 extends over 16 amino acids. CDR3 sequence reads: CASSSGLAGATDTQYF. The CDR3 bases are TGTGCCAGCAGCTCGGGACTAGCGGGAGCCACAGATACGCAGTATTTT.

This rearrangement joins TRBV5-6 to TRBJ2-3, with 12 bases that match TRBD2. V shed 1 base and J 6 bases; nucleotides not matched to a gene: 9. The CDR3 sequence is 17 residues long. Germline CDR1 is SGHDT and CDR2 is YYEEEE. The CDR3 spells CASSLRRTSGEVDTQYF. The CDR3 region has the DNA TGTGCCAGCAGCTTGAGGAGGACTAGCGGGGAGGTGGATACGCAGTATTTT.

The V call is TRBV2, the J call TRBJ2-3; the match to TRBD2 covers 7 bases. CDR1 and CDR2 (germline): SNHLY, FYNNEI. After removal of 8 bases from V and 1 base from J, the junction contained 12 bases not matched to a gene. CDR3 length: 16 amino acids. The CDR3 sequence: CASPPREAGRTDTQYF. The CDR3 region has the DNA TGTGCCAGCCCTCCCCGGGAAGCGGGGCGCACAGATACGCAGTATTTT. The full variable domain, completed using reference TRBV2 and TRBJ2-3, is EPEVTQTPSHQVTQMGQEVILRCVPISNHLYFYWYRQILGQKVEFLVSFYNNEISEKSEIFDDQFSVERPDGSNFTLKIRSTKLEDSAMYFCASPPREAGRTDTQYFGPGTRLTVL.

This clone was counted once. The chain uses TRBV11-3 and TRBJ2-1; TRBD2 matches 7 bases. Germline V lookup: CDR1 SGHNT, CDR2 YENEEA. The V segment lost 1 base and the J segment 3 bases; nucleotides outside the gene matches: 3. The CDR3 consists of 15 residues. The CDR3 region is CASSLARGDYNEQFF. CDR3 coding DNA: TGTGCCAGCAGCTTAGCCCGGGGGGACTACAATGAGCAGTTCTTC.

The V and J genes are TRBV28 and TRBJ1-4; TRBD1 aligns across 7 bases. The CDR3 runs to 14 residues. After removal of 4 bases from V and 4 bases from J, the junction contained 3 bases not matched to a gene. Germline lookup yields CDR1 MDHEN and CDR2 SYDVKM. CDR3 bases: TGTGCCAGCAGTTCGGGACAGTTTAATGAAAAACTGTTTTTT. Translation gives CASSSGQFNEKLFF.

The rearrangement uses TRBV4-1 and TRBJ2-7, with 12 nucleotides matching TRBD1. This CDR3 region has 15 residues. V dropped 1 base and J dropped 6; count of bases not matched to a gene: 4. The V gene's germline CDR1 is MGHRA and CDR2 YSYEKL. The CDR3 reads CASSQVGQGAPEQYF. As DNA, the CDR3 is TGCGCCAGCAGCCAAGTGGGACAGGGGGCGCCCGAGCAGTACTTC.

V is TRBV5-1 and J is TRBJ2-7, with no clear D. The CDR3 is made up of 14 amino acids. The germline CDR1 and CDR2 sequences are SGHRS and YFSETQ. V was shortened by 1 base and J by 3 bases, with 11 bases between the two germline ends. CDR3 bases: TGCGCCAGCAGCTTGCCTTCAGTGATCTACGAGCAGTACTTC. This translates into CASSLPSVIYEQYF.

This CDR3 is CASSIRDSPRGNQPQHF. For the CDR3, the DNA is TGTGCCAGCAGCATCCGGGACAGCCCAAGAGGCAATCAGCCCCAGCATTTT. The V and J genes are TRBV21-1 and TRBJ1-5; no check of the table's D call, TRBD1, against the DNA was made. TRBV21-1 is deemed a pseudogene. The CDR3 covers 17 residues.

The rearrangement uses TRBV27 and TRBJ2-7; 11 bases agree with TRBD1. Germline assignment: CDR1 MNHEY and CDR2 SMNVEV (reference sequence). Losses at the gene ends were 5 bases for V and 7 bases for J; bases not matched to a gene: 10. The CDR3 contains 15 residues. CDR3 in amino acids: CASSPPGQGVGEQYF. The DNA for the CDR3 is TGTGCCAGCAGTCCGCCGGGACAGGGGGTGGGGGAGCAGTACTTC.

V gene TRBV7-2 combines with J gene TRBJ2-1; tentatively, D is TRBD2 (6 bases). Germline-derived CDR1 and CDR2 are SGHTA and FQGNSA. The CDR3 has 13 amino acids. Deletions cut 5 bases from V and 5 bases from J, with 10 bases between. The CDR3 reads CASSLGTHNEQFF. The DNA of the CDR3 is TGTGCCAGCAGCCTGGGGACTCACAATGAGCAGTTCTTC.

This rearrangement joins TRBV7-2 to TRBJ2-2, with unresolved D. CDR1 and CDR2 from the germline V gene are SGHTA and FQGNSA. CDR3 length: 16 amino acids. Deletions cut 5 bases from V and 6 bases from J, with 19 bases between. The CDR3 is CASSTYTSRFAGELFF. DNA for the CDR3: TGTGCCAGCAGCACCTATACGTCTAGATTTGCCGGGGAGCTGTTTTTT. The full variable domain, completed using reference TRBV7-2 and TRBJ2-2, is GAGVSQSPSNKVTEKGKDVELRCDPISGHTALYWYRQSLGQGLEFLIYFQGNSAPDKSGLPSDRFSAERTGGSVSTLTIQRTQQEDSAVYLCASSTYTSRFAGELFFGEGSRLTVL.

CDR3 amino acids: CASSLYTSGSPGYNEQFF. The CDR3 DNA reads TGCGCCAGCAGCTTATATACTAGCGGGAGCCCCGGGTACAATGAGCAGTTCTTC. The rearrangement joins TRBV5-1 to TRBJ2-1; 11 nucleotides line up with TRBD2. Trimming cost V 2 bases and J 4 bases; bases outside gene matches: 11. In germline, CDR1 is SGHRS, CDR2 YFSETQ. The CDR3 loop spans 18 amino acids.

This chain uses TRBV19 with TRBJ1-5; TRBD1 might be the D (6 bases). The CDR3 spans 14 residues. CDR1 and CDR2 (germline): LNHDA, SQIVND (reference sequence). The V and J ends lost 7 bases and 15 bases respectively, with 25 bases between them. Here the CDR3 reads CASNAGGSGGHRHF. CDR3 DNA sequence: TGTGCCAGTAACGCGGGGGGGTCTGGGGGGCATCGGCATTTT.

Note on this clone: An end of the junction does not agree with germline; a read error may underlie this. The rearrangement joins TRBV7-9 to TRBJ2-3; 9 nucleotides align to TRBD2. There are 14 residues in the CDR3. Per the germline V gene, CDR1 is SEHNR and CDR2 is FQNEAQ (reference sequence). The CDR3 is CASSIAGVKDTQYF. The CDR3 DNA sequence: TGTGCCAGCAGCATAGCGGGAGTTAAAGATACGCAGTATTTT. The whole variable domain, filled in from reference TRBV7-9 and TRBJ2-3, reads DTGVSQNPRHKITKRGQNVTFRCDPISEHNRLYWYRQTLGQGPEFLTYFQNEAQLEKSRLLSDRFSAERPKGSFSTLEIQRTEQGDSAMYLCASSIAGVKDTQYFGPGTRLTVL.